The rows below give T cell receptor beta chains drawn from one sample of a study of blood T cells in healthy people across ages. From the 5' RACE reads, TCRdb called clonotypes with MiXCR, one entry per CDR3 protein. Among about 1.4 million distinct CDR3 sequences listed, approximately 60% were seen once. The specimen was blood. All receptors come from a man aged 18 to 30 in good health. Both conserved end residues are trimmed from each CDR3. Fields, in order: V gene, CDR3 length, J gene, CDR3 protein.

V gene: TRBV11-2; CDR3 length: 11; J gene: TRBJ1-1; CDR3 protein: ASSARRDTEAF
V gene: TRBV27; CDR3 length: 11; J gene: TRBJ1-5; CDR3 protein: ASQLNSNQPQH
V gene: TRBV4-3; CDR3 length: 11; J gene: TRBJ1-5; CDR3 protein: ASSQGANQPQH
V gene: TRBV6-6; CDR3 length: 12; J gene: NA; CDR3 protein: ASSYKRTLHEQY
V gene: TRBV28; CDR3 length: 16; J gene: TRBJ2-3; CDR3 protein: ASSPGRGVLLFTDTQY
V gene: TRBV20-1; CDR3 length: 11; J gene: TRBJ2-3; CDR3 protein: SARDPAGGTQY
V gene: TRBV7-2; CDR3 length: 14; J gene: TRBJ2-3; CDR3 protein: ASRIGAGGSTDTQY
V gene: TRBV20-1; CDR3 length: 16; J gene: TRBJ2-1; CDR3 protein: SARTSGRFNGSYNEQF
V gene: TRBV20-1; CDR3 length: 10; J gene: TRBJ2-5; CDR3 protein: SATKPQETQY
V gene: TRBV11-2; CDR3 length: 13; J gene: NA; CDR3 protein: ASSPNPGGPDEQY
V gene: TRBV6-2/TRBV6-3; CDR3 length: 12; J gene: TRBJ2-7; CDR3 protein: ASSFVFGHSEQY
V gene: TRBV5-1; CDR3 length: 16; J gene: TRBJ2-2; CDR3 protein: ASSLEPPTSGNTGELF
V gene: TRBV20-1; CDR3 length: 12; J gene: TRBJ2-7; CDR3 protein: SARTPTLNYEQY
V gene: TRBV6-5; CDR3 length: 12; J gene: TRBJ2-5; CDR3 protein: ASSYGGSQETQY
V gene: TRBV15; CDR3 length: 15; J gene: TRBJ2-1; CDR3 protein: ATSKEIGPQPYNEQF
V gene: TRBV2; CDR3 length: 12; J gene: TRBJ2-5; CDR3 protein: ASSDLGARETQY
V gene: TRBV12-3/TRBV12-4; CDR3 length: 13; J gene: NA; CDR3 protein: ASSLGGTPKETQY
V gene: TRBV12-5; CDR3 length: 12; J gene: TRBJ2-6; CDR3 protein: ASGYNSGANVLI
V gene: TRBV10-3; CDR3 length: 13; J gene: TRBJ1-4; CDR3 protein: AISATATASEKLF
V gene: TRBV2; CDR3 length: 10; J gene: TRBJ1-2; CDR3 protein: ASSPTGGGYT
V gene: TRBV10-3; CDR3 length: 13; J gene: TRBJ2-3; CDR3 protein: AIREPRQSTDTQY
V gene: TRBV20-1; CDR3 length: 14; J gene: NA; CDR3 protein: SAKKKTGTTWETQY
V gene: TRBV20-1; CDR3 length: 11; J gene: NA; CDR3 protein: SASGELSYEQY
V gene: TRBV7-2; CDR3 length: 12; J gene: TRBJ1-2; CDR3 protein: ASSLALNSGGYT
V gene: TRBV14; CDR3 length: 12; J gene: TRBJ2-1; CDR3 protein: ASRVGGTNNEQF
V gene: TRBV5-1; CDR3 length: 13; J gene: TRBJ1-6; CDR3 protein: ASSLEDRGNSPLH
V gene: TRBV5-1; CDR3 length: 16; J gene: TRBJ1-4; CDR3 protein: ASSRVTGALPTNEKLF